These 10 T cell receptor beta chains came from one sample sequenced in a study of siplizumab effects on memory and regulatory T cells. No antigen is known for these receptors. Libraries were prepared by immunoSEQ multiplex PCR; TCRdb keeps only in-frame clonotypes and omits some of them. The data show about 13,000 clones, approximately 48% seen once. It was at 37°C and for around 6 days that the mixed lymphocyte reaction cells were cocultured. The material sequenced was CFSE-low (dividing) CD4+ T cells sorted from an allogeneic mixed lymphocyte reaction. These receptors were taken from a human donor in good health; the cells came from an allogeneic mixed lymphocyte reaction.

The J gene is TRBJ2-5, the V gene TRBV6-6; the D gene is possibly TRBD1 (6 bases). Germline loops: CDR1 MNHNY, CDR2 SVGAGI (reference sequence). This CDR3 is 13 amino acids long. V lost 5 bases and J lost 4, with 11 bases in between. In DNA, the CDR3 is TGTGCCAGCAGTAGGGGACACGGAGAGACCCAGTACTTC. Translating gives CASSRGHGETQYF.

This clone was seen a few times. J is TRBJ1-5 and V is TRBV29-1; 11 bases are shared with TRBD1. V lost 5 bases, J lost 6 bases, and 3 bases stayed unmatched. The CDR3 contains 13 residues. Germline CDR1 SQVTM, CDR2 ANQGSEA. The CDR3 loop is CSVWTGGGQPQHF. The CDR3 DNA reads as TGCAGCGTTTGGACAGGGGGCGGTCAGCCCCAGCATTTT.

The rearrangement links TRBV11-3 to TRBJ1-5; D not certain. CDR3 size: 13 residues. Looked up from germline, CDR1 is SGHNT and CDR2 is YENEEA. Trimming left V 5 bases short and J 5 bases short, with 10 bases between. The CDR3 DNA sequence: TGTGCCAGCAGCCGGACGTTCGATCAGCCCCAGCATTTT. It yields the protein CASSRTFDQPQHF. Drawing the rest from reference TRBV11-3 and TRBJ1-5, the complete variable domain is EAGVVQSPRYKIIEKKQPVAFWCNPISGHNTLYWYLQNLGQGPELLIRYENEEAVDDSQLPKDRFSAERLKGVDSTLKIQPAELGDSAVYLCASSRTFDQPQHFGDGTRLSIL.

The sample holds one count of this clone. This sequence joins TRBV11-3 and TRBJ2-5; D possibly corresponds to TRBD2 (6 bases). Germline V CDR1 and CDR2: SGHNT, YENEEA. This CDR3 region has 14 residues. Trimming stripped 6 bases from V and 5 bases from J, with 16 bases between. The CDR3 spells CASRGGRQFETQYF. The DNA of the CDR3 is TGTGCCAGCAGGGGGGGTCGACAGTTTGAGACCCAGTACTTC.

The chain combines TRBV6-5 with TRBJ1-5; D is ambiguous. Trimming removed 7 bases at V and 6 bases at J, with 13 bases between. CDR3 size: 13 residues. Germline values: CDR1 MNHEY, CDR2 SVGAGI. This CDR3 is CASTAGSSQPQHF. CDR3 sequence (DNA): TGTGCCAGCACCGCGGGATCGAGTCAGCCCCAGCATTTT.

This clone was found a few times. The chain has TRBV6-6 and TRBJ2-7; 10 bases agree with TRBD1. This CDR3 contains 15 residues. V trimming: 6 bases; J trimming: 5 bases; junction bases outside the gene matches: 10. The germline CDR1 and CDR2 sequences are MNHNY and SVGAGI (reference sequence). The CDR3 reads CASSPPGQGTNEQYF. The CDR3 DNA reads as TGTGCCAGCAGCCCCCCGGGACAGGGGACCAACGAGCAGTACTTC.

The J gene is TRBJ2-3, the V gene TRBV5-6; TRBD2 matches 7 bases. The CDR3 contains 14 residues. Germline trimming cut 0 bases from V and 6 bases from J; bases unmatched to any gene: 4. Germline V lookup: CDR1 SGHDT, CDR2 YYEEEE. The CDR3 reads CASSLDGGIDTQYF. For the CDR3, the DNA is TGTGCCAGCAGCTTGGACGGGGGGATTGATACGCAGTATTTT.

This clone was seen more than once but under ten times. This sequence joins TRBV30 and TRBJ2-2, with 9 bases matching TRBD1. J lost 3 bases, V lost 2 bases, and 4 bases had no gene match. Germline lookup yields CDR1 GTSNPN and CDR2 SVGIG (reference sequence). The CDR3 loop spans 15 amino acids. The CDR3 spells CAWSSGQGYTGELFF. The CDR3 DNA is TGTGCCTGGAGTTCGGGACAGGGCTACACCGGGGAGCTGTTTTTT.

The chain joins TRBV9 to TRBJ2-2; 9 nucleotides match TRBD2. J lost 0 bases, V lost 3 bases, and 6 bases had no gene match. Germline lookup yields CDR1 SGDLS and CDR2 YYNGEE. CDR3 length: 17 residues. The CDR3 DNA reads TGTGCCAGCAGCGAGGGACTAGCAGTATCGAACACCGGGGAGCTGTTTTTT. Translation: CASSEGLAVSNTGELFF.

A word on this clone: The same CDR3 arises from other DNA sequences in this sample as well. The chain recombines TRBV5-1 with TRBJ2-7, with 8 bases matching TRBD2. Germline V gene data show CDR1 as SGHRS and CDR2 as YFSETQ. This CDR3 has 15 amino acids. Unmatched junction bases numbered 2, after V lost 0 bases and J lost 0 bases. CDR3 loop: CASSLGSGSSYEQYF. CDR3 nucleotides: TGCGCCAGCAGCTTGGGGAGCGGGAGCTCCTACGAGCAGTACTTC.